The entry below describes one TCR beta chain. The data originate from a study of blood T cell repertoires in COVID-19. Looking at the study overall: From T cells, B-cell-depleted T cells, or PBMCs came the material, which was cDNA or gDNA.

Study processing details: It was from reference gene primer amplification that nucleated cell counts were estimated. Libraries were prepared by immunoSEQ multiplex PCR; TCRdb keeps only in-frame clonotypes and omits some of them. V, J and clone size derive from that table, while D and trimming were established from the DNA sequence. The data contain hundreds of thousands of clones, 85% to 90% of them singletons. The trim removed 3 bases at V and 8 bases at J, leaving 7 bases unmatched. Per the germline V gene, CDR1 is SGDLS and CDR2 is YYNGEE. The CDR3 length is 16 residues. This TCR came from a man younger than 35 with COVID-19, enrolled during active disease. The sequenced sample was peripheral blood. The chain couples TRBV9 to TRBJ2-1; TRBD2 matches at 14 bases. In DNA form, the CDR3 reads TGTGCCAGCAGCGGACGACTAGCGGGAGGGGGTGATGAGCAGTTCTTC. Translating it yields CASSGRLAGGGDEQFF.